Each of the 7 T cell receptor beta chains below was sequenced from the same sample in a study of cytomegalovirus exposure and HLA in healthy donors. The protocol was immunoSEQ multiplex PCR, while the TCRdb copy is restricted to in-frame clones and leaves out a portion. Of 190,000 or so clones in the sample, about 86% were seen once. Sequencing input: PBMCs. These receptors originate from a woman under 30 in good health and CMV-seropositive.

This rearrangement joins TRBV5-1 to TRBJ2-3; a weak D match, TRBD2 (6 bases). The CDR3 is 16 residues long. The germline gives CDR1 SGHRS, CDR2 YFSETQ. The V end was cut by 4 bases, the J end by 0 bases, with 15 bases between. CDR3 nucleotides: TGCGCCAGCAGCCCCCAGTTAGGGACTAGCACAGATACGCAGTATTTT. Protein sequence: CASSPQLGTSTDTQYF.

The chain has TRBV19 and TRBJ1-4; perhaps TRBD1 as D (5 bases). Per germline, CDR1 LNHDA and CDR2 SQIVND (reference sequence). V dropped 6 bases and J dropped 0 bases, with 8 bases sitting between them. The CDR3 covers 14 residues. In nucleotides, the CDR3 is TGTGCCAGTAGGGGGCCGGCAACTAATGAAAAACTGTTTTTT. Translated: CASRGPATNEKLFF.

The V and J genes are TRBV9 and TRBJ2-1; 8 bases map to TRBD2. The CDR3 sequence is 17 residues long. The V gene's germline CDR1 is SGDLS and CDR2 YYNGEE. Unmatched junction bases numbered 14, after V lost 3 bases and J lost 6 bases. The CDR3 sequence is CASSGLSAGVGGNEQFF. DNA for the CDR3: TGTGCCAGCAGCGGACTCTCAGCGGGGGTTGGTGGCAATGAGCAGTTCTTC.

The chain links TRBV25-1 to TRBJ1-5; 10 positions agree with TRBD1. Germline-derived CDR1 and CDR2 are MGHDK and SYGVNS. This CDR3 has 18 residues. The V segment lost 5 bases and the J segment 3 bases; nucleotides outside the gene matches: 13. The CDR3 region is CASSSNSGTGDFNQPQHF. The DNA of the CDR3 is TGTGCCAGCAGTTCGAACTCCGGGACAGGGGACTTCAATCAGCCCCAGCATTTT.

V usage is TRBV6-1 and J usage is TRBJ1-2; the D gene is possibly TRBD1 (5 bases). Looked up from germline, CDR1 is MNHNS and CDR2 is SASEGT. The CDR3 has 15 residues. Trimming shortened V by 3 bases and J by 4 bases, and 15 bases separated the two germline ends. Here the CDR3 DNA reads TGTGCCAGCAGTGATTTTTCCGGACACATCTATGGCTACACCTTC. This codes for CASSDFSGHIYGYTF.

The rearrangement joins TRBV7-9 to TRBJ1-4; possible D gene TRBD1, 5 bases. The CDR3 runs to 13 residues. Germline assignment: CDR1 SEHNR and CDR2 FQNEAQ (reference sequence). Trimming removed 6 bases at V and 8 bases at J, with 13 bases between. The CDR3 loop is CASSRDWGEKLFF. The CDR3 DNA follows: TGTGCCAGCAGTCGGGACTGGGGGGAAAAACTGTTTTTT. Based on the CDR3 plus reference TRBV7-9 and TRBJ1-4, the full variable domain is DTGVSQNPRHKITKRGQNVTFRCDPISEHNRLYWYRQTLGQGPEFLTYFQNEAQLEKSRLLSDRFSAERPKGSFSTLEIQRTEQGDSAMYLCASSRDWGEKLFFGSGTQLSVL.

Only a few counts were recorded for this clone. The gene calls are TRBV19 and TRBJ2-7; maybe TRBD1 (5 bases). V was shortened by 6 bases and J by 0 bases, with 9 bases between the two germline ends. The CDR3 extends over 13 amino acids. Germline CDR1 reads LNHDA; CDR2 reads SQIVND (reference sequence). CDR3 sequence reads: CASRSGNSYEQYF. For the CDR3, the DNA is TGTGCCAGTAGGTCAGGGAACTCCTACGAGCAGTACTTC.